This TCR beta chain is drawn from a study of cytomegalovirus exposure and HLA in healthy donors (dated by TCRdb to about 2017). For context, the study as a whole: According to an earlier analysis of 587 of the donors, roughly 180 million T cells yielded some 120 million unique TCR beta sequences and roughly 280 Gb of sequence data. Roughly 5 DR-DQ haplotypes were treated as single units for association and clustering because of strong linkage in the cohort. A separate validation cohort of over a hundred different subjects was used in addition to the approximately 640-subject first cohort. On average, around 240,000 unique TCR beta nucleotide sequences were sequenced per donor among some 420 genotyped donors of the cohort, with roughly 20% of those sequences being non-productive. To study patterns of TCR occurrence, a later analysis re-analyzed previously published TCR beta repertoires from 666 donors and added high-resolution HLA genotyping. The number of donors typed differed by locus, with about 620-630 for A, B, C, DRB1 and DQB1, roughly 550 for DQA1, 600 to 610 for DPA1, and about 450 for DPB1. The later analysis used no new phenotypic data to find candidate immune exposures, relying instead on TCR beta sequences and their occurrence across donors. The T cell repertoires of under 750 subjects were profiled by immunosequencing and related to cytomegalovirus serostatus. An earlier analysis of some 600 of the donors applied high-throughput TCR beta sequencing to assess whether each TCR beta V gene segment acted as functional or pseudogenic. The study was designed to test whether signatures of past pathogen exposure could be identified by cataloging public T cell receptors. A later genetic analysis used genome-wide SNP genotypes for about 65% of the 666 donors, treating that subset as a discovery cohort. Every repertoire in the discovery cohort had been generated on one and the same sequencing platform. HLA typing included class I and class II loci at four-digit resolution. To predict cytomegalovirus infection status, the study brought together high-throughput TCR immunosequencing, statistical association of individual TCRs with disease status, and machine learning. Alongside the repertoire data, information on donor age, sex, ethnicity and CMV serostatus was compiled. Among the 398 genotyped donors, around 79% belonged to the genetic ancestry cluster associated with self-reported Caucasian donors. An early release that covered about 600 HLA-typed donors contained approximately 300 gigabases of sequencing data and roughly 84 million unique TCR sequences.

As for this clone: Its antigen is still unknown. There are no base qualities to consult, and no much larger clone falls within one base.

The method behind the library was the immunoSEQ multiplex PCR assay. A mixture of 60 forward primers for TCR Vbeta segments and 13 reverse primers for TCR Jbeta segments was used in the multiplex PCR. Amplification of the CDR3 region of rearranged TCR beta genes was performed with a multiplex PCR assay on genomic DNA. Amplified TCR beta libraries were sequenced as 87-base-pair reads on the Illumina HiSeq System. Per the original workflow: In a later analysis, tens of millions of unique TCR beta chains were counted across the approximately 670 repertoires, and approximately 11 million of these chains were shared by at least two donors. To remove PCR and sequencing errors, raw reads were error-corrected and collapsed into unique sequences using a nearest-neighbor algorithm that merged closely related sequences. To assign V, D and J gene segments, CDR3 sequences were aligned to IMGT reference sequences. For a sequence to be retained, a match of at least six nucleotides to both a V gene segment and a J gene segment was required. A rearrangement was called productive if the CDR3 had no stop codons and remained in frame with V and J, and every other rearrangement was called non-productive. CDR3 was defined by IMGT convention, running from the second conserved V-encoded cysteine to the conserved J-encoded phenylalanine. The earlier analysis of some 540 of the donors excluded any sequence lacking an unambiguous match to a single V gene segment. In an earlier analysis of approximately 590 of the donors, V segments were called functional above 56.7% productive rearrangements and were called segregating when the between-donor standard deviation exceeded 5%. To diagnose cytomegalovirus status from the catalog of TCR beta chain sequences, a statistical classification framework was built. A later analysis assigned V and J genes by comparing TCR nucleotide sequences with IMGT/GENE-DB human TR gene sequences. In a later analysis, CDR3 sequences and most-parsimonious VDJ recombination scenarios were assigned using the TCRdist pipeline. A later analysis defined each TCR beta chain by its CDR3 amino acid sequence plus V-gene family, and excluded reads lacking a unique V-gene family. In a later analysis, 500 to 650 highly shared, low-generation-probability nucleotide sequences were removed to address suspected cross-contamination and a sequencing artifact. For each public chain, a later analysis derived a clonal expansion index from normalized ranks of inferred template counts within each repertoire. Generation probabilities in a later analysis came from a VDJ recombination model fitted to out-of-frame rearrangements, and those results were checked against IGoR. In a later analysis, TCR-TCR, TCR-HLA and TCR-CMV co-occurrence was scored with hypergeometric tests, and a repertoire-size bias correction was applied to TCR pairs. In a later analysis, false discovery rates were estimated by permuting HLA or CMV assignments 20 times. A later analysis grouped co-occurring TCRs with DBSCAN, adding TCRdist sequence similarity when clustering within HLA-allele-positive subsets. Repertoires with fewer than 30,000 or more than 120,000 public chains, plus five repertoires with anomalous nucleotide sharing, were excluded from co-occurrence clustering. TCRdb re-hosts the immuneACCESS table, in-frame sequences only. Its copies lack some clones; in the studies checked, an unresolved V gene accounts for under half of them, and the cause for the rest is not known. The V and J calls and clone size were taken over from that table, and D and trimming were inferred from the DNA. The sample data list 60,000 or so clones, and about 72% of these were observed just once. The biggest ten clones account for roughly 3.4% of the sample.

What the study reported, not specific to this receptor: In vitro tests confirmed that a few of the cytomegalovirus-associated TCR beta chains recognize cytomegalovirus antigens. Most TCR sequences were seen in very few donors, while some public TCRs were found in many individuals. Broadly in line with IMGT annotations, most TCR beta V segments showed up in productive rearrangements about 90% or about 30% of the time in an earlier analysis of several hundred of the donors. In a later analysis, around 17,000 TCR beta sequences were associated with specific HLA alleles at a false discovery rate of 0.05. When HLA alleles, especially DR and DQ, strongly co-occurred, attributing TCR associations to individual alleles was difficult. The classifier was reported to diagnose cytomegalovirus status with high specificity and sensitivity in both the original and validation cohorts. Linkage disequilibrium might explain the correlated functional status among segregating V segments, but an unknown experimental factor could not be ruled out. About 17 rarely observed V segments, including chromosome 9 orphons, were excluded from the earlier analysis of about 500 of the donors because counts were too low. In a later analysis, most CMV-associated TCR beta chains were found to appear HLA-restricted, with HLA associations seemingly driven largely by CMV exposure. The study listed approximately 150 TCR beta chains as associated with cytomegalovirus. For the cohort, immune exposure information was limited to CMV serostatus. In a later analysis, TCR association rates were found to vary across HLA loci, with the most associated TCRs seen for DRB1 alleles and the fewest for HLA-C alleles. Sequencing depth was assumed to be roughly uniform across donors in the presence/absence analyses, though that assumption may not hold. The sequencing pipeline was judged likely to have produced a cluster of highly shared sequence variants as a technical artifact. Only TCR beta chains were sequenced in this cohort, and the absence of alpha or paired-chain data limited detectable features. Because the 87-base-pair reads could not distinguish some IMGT-functional V segments, including TRBV6-2 and TRBV6-3, those segments were excluded. Compared with equally common non-associated chains, HLA-associated TCR beta chains in a later analysis were more clonally expanded and had lower generation probabilities. According to the authors, the approach could potentially be generalized to other disease states and immunological phenotypes. Because HLA typing was unavailable for some donors at each locus, only the typed subset was used in association tests. A further reported finding was that TCR beta sequences accurately predicted the HLA-A and HLA-B alleles for most subjects in the first cohort. According to a later analysis, parvovirus B19, influenza, CMV and Epstein-Barr virus appeared linked to several top co-occurrence clusters. According to a later genetic analysis, donors in an Asian-associated ancestry cluster had fewer N-insertions in productive TCRs than the approximately 690-donor mean. An association between a missense DCLRE1C variant and V-gene and J-gene trimming of TCR beta chains was found in a later genetic analysis and replicated in an independent cohort.

In total, over 600 healthy bone marrow donors made up the cohort. At the time of sampling, all cohort members were nominally healthy, though unrecorded immune exposures were likely present. The donor was CMV seropositive and was included in the group of 250 to 350 seropositive cohort members. Each donor provided a peripheral blood sample, and peripheral blood mononuclear cells were used for TCR beta sequencing. Genomic DNA was extracted from the blood cell samples with the Qiagen DNeasy Blood Extraction Kit. Measured from the cysteine to the phenylalanine, the CDR3 is 16 residues long. Just CDR3 DNA is preserved here, 48 bases in frame from base 1. After removal of 3 bases from V and 3 bases from J, the junction retains 9 bases not matched to a gene. CDR1 and CDR2 are read off the germline V gene (reference sequence) as GTSNPN and SVGIG.

The specimen was PBMCs. This receptor chain uses TRBV30 and TRBJ2-3; 10 bases in between match TRBD2. The source is a woman in her forties in good health and CMV-seropositive. The sequence in DNA is TGTGCCTGGAGACGGCGAGCGGGGGGGCGGACAGATACGCAGTATTTT. Its translation is CAWRRRAGGRTDTQYF.